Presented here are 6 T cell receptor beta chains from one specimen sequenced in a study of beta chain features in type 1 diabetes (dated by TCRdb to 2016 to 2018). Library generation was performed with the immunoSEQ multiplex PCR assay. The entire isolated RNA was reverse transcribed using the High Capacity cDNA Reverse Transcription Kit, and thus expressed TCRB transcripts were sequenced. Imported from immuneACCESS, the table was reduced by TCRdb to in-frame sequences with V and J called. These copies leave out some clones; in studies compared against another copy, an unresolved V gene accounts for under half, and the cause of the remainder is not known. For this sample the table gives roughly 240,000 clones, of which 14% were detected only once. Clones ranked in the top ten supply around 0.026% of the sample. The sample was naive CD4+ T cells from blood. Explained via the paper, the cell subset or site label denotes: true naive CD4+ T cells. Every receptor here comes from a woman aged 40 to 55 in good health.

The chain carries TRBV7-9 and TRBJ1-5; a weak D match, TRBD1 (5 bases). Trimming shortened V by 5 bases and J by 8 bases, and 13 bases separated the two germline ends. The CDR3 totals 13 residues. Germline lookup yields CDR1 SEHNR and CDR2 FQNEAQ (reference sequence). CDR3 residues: CASSSREWKPQHF. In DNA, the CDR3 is TGTGCCAGCAGCAGCAGGGAATGGAAGCCCCAGCATTTT.

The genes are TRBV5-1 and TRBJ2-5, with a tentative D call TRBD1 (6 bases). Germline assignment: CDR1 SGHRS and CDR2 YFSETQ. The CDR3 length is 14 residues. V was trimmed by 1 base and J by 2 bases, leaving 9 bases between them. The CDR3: CASSLTGQQETQYF. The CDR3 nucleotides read TGCGCCAGCAGCTTGACTGGACAGCAAGAGACCCAGTACTTC.

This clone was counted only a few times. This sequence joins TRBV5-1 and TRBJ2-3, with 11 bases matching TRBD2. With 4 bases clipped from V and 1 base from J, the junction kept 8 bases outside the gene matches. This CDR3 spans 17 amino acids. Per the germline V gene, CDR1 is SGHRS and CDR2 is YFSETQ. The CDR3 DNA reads TGCGCCAGCAGCCCCCCGACTAGCGGGATCGGCACAGATACGCAGTATTTT. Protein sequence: CASSPPTSGIGTDTQYF.

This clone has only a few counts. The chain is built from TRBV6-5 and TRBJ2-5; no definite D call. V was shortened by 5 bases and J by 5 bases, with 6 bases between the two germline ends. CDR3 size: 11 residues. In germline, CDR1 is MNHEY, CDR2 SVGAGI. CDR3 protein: CASSDRETQYF. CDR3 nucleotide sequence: TGTGCCAGCAGTGATCGGGAGACCCAGTACTTC.

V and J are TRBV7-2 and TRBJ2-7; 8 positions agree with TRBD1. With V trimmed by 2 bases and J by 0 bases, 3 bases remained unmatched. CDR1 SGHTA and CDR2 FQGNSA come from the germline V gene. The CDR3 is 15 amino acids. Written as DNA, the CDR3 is TGTGCCAGCAGCTTACGCGGACAGGGCTCCTACGAGCAGTACTTC. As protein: CASSLRGQGSYEQYF.

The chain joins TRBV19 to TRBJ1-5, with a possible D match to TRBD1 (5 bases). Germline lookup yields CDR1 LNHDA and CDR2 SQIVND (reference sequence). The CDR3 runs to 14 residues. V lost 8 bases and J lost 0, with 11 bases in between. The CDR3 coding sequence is TGTGCCAGTTCAGGGTCTGATAGCAATCAGCCCCAGCATTTT. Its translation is CASSGSDSNQPQHF.